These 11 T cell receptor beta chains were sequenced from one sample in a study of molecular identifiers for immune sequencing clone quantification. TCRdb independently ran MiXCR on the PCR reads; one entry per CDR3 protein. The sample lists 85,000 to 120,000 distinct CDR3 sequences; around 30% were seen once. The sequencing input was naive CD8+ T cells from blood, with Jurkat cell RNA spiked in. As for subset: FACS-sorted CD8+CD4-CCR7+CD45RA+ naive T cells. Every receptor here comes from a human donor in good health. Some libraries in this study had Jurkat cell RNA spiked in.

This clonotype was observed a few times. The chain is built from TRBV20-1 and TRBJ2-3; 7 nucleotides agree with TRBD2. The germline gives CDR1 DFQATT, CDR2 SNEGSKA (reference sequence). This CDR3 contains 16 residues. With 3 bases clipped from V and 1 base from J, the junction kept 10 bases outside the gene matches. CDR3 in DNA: TGCAGTGCTAGTCGTCTAGCGGTGAGGGGCACAGATACGCAGTATTTT. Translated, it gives CSASRLAVRGTDTQYF.

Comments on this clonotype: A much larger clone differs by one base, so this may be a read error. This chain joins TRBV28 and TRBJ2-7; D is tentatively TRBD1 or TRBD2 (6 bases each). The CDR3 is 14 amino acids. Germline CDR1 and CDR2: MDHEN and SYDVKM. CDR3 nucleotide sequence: TGTGCCACCTCGATAGGGGGGAGAGCCTACGAGCAGTCCTTC. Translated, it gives CATSIGGRAYEQSF.

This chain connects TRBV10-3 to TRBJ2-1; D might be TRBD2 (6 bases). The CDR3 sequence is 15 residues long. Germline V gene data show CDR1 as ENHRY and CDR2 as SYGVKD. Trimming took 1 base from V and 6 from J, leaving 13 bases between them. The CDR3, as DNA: TGTGCCATCAGTGAGTTTAGACTAGATTCCAATGAGCAGTTCTTC. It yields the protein CAISEFRLDSNEQFF.

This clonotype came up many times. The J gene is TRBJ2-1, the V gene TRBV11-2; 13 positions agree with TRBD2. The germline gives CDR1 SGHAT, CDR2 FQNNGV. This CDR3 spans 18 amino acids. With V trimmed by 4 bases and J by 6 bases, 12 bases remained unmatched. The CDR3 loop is CASSSRTSGGDVSNEQFF. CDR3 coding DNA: TGTGCCAGCAGCTCACGGACTAGCGGGGGAGATGTGTCCAATGAGCAGTTCTTC.

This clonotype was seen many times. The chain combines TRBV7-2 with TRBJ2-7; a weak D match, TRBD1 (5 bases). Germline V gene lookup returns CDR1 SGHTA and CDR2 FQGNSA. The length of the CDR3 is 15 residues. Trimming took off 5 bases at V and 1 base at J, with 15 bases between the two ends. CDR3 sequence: CASSPRQQMSYEQYF. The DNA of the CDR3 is TGTGCCAGCAGCCCTCGACAGCAAATGTCCTACGAGCAGTACTTC.

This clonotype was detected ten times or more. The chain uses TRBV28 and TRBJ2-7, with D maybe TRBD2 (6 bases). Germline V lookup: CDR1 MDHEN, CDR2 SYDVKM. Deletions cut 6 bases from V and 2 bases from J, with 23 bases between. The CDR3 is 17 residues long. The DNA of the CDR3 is TGTGCCAGCAGCTTACCGTCGGGGGTGGGGTCCGCCTACGAGCAGTACTTC. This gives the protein CASSLPSGVGSAYEQYF. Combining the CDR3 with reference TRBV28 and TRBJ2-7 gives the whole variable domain DVKVTQSSRYLVKRTGEKVFLECVQDMDHENMFWYRQDPGLGLRLIYFSYDVKMKEKGDIPEGYSVSREKKERFSLILESASTNQTSMYLCASSLPSGVGSAYEQYFGPGTRLTVT.

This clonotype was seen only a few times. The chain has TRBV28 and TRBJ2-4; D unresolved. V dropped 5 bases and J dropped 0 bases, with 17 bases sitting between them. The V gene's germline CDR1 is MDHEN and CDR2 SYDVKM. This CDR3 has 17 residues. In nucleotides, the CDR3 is TGTGCCAGCAGTCCCGACCCTGAGGTAATAGCCAAAAACATTCAGTACTTC. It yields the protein CASSPDPEVIAKNIQYF.

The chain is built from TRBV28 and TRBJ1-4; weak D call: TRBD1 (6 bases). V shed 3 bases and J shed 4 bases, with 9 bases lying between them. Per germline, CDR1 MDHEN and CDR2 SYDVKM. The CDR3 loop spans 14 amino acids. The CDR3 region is CASSFGQLNEKLFF. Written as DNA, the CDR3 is TGTGCCAGCAGTTTCGGACAGCTTAATGAAAAACTGTTTTTT. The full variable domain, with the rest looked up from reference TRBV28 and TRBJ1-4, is DVKVTQSSRYLVKRTGEKVFLECVQDMDHENMFWYRQDPGLGLRLIYFSYDVKMKEKGDIPEGYSVSREKKERFSLILESASTNQTSMYLCASSFGQLNEKLFFGSGTQLSVL.

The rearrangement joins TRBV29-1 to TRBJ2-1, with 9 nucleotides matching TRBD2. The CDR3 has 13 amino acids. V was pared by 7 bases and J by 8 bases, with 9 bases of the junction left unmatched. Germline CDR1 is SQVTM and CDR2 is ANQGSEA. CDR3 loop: CSGVGTSWYEQFF. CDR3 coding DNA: TGCAGCGGGGTGGGGACTAGCTGGTATGAGCAGTTCTTC.

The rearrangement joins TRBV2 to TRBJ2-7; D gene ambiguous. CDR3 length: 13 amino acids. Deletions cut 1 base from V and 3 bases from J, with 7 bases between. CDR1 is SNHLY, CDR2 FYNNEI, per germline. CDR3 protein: CASSEGNFYEQYF. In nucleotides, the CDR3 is TGTGCCAGCAGTGAAGGGAACTTCTACGAGCAGTACTTC.

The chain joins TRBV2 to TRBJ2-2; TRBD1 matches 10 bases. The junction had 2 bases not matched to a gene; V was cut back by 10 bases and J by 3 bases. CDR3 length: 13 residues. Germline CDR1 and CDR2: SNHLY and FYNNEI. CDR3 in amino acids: CATGQGHTGELFF. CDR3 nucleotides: TGTGCCACGGGACAGGGGCACACCGGGGAGCTGTTTTTT.